This T cell receptor (beta chain) was profiled in a study of blood T cells in healthy people across ages. After removal of 5 bases from V and 10 bases from J, the junction contained 8 bases not matched to a gene. Germline values: CDR1 SNHLY, CDR2 FYNNEI. This CDR3 has 12 residues. A second 7 to 11 cycle PCR used barcoded and J-beta primers. Each CDR3 protein gets one entry after TCRdb re-called the 5' RACE reads with MiXCR. Of 800,000 to 1,300,000 distinct CDR3 sequences listed, about 23% were seen once; the top ten hold around 0.75%. This same sample was also taken into another study, of T cells of mothers and their children.

The sequence derives from a girl aged 2-9 years in good health. V gene TRBV2 combines with J gene TRBJ2-7; 7 nucleotides agree with TRBD1. Sequencing was performed on blood. In nucleotides, the CDR3 is TGTGCCAGCAGTCCGACAGGGTCACAACAGTACTTC. Protein: CASSPTGSQQYF. The full variable domain, its missing parts supplied by reference TRBV2 and TRBJ2-7, is EPEVTQTPSHQVTQMGQEVILRCVPISNHLYFYWYRQILGQKVEFLVSFYNNEISEKSEIFDDQFSVERPDGSNFTLKIRSTKLEDSAMYFCASSPTGSQQYFGPGTRLTVT.